The clone carrying this T cell receptor beta chain was picked up one time. What it recognizes is unknown. Researchers ran the PCR with 60 Vbeta and 13 Jbeta primers. Some clones are missing from TCRdb's copy, which holds only in-frame ones; the method was immunoSEQ multiplex PCR. The data hold about 110,000 clones, with 65% to 90% observed a single time. The data were obtained in a study of cytomegalovirus exposure and HLA in healthy donors. The study, taken as a whole, reports: Reports state that TCR beta sequences accurately predicted most subjects' HLA-A and HLA-B alleles. TCR beta chain V- and J-gene trimming was linked, in a later analysis, to a missense variant in DCLRE1C. Among TCR beta chains, those listed as cytomegalovirus-associated numbered about 160. Excluded were some V segments that proved indistinguishable, including TRBV6-2 and TRBV6-3.

CDR3 length: 14 residues. The germline V gene has CDR1 MNHNS and CDR2 SASEGT. Trimming stripped 4 bases from V and 2 bases from J, with 9 bases between. The sample consisted of PBMCs. The TCR originated in a man aged 45-65 years in good health and CMV-seronegative. The chain uses TRBV6-1 and TRBJ1-3, with unresolved D. The chain's CDR3 is CASSGGGTGNTIYF. The DNA of the CDR3 is TGTGCCAGCAGTGGGGGAGGAACTGGAAACACCATATATTTT.